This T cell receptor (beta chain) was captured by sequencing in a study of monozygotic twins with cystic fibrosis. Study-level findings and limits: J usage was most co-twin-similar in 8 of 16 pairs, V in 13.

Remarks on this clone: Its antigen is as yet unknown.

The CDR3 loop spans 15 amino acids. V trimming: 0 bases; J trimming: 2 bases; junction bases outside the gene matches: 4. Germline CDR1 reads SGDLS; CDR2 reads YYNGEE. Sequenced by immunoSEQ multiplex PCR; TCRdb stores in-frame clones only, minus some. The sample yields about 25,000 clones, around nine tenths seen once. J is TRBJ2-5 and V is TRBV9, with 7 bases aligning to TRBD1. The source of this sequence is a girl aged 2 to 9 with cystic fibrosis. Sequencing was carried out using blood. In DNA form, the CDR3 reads TGTGCCAGCAGCGTAGGCCCGGGACAGCAAGAGACCCAGTACTTC. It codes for CASSVGPGQQETQYF.